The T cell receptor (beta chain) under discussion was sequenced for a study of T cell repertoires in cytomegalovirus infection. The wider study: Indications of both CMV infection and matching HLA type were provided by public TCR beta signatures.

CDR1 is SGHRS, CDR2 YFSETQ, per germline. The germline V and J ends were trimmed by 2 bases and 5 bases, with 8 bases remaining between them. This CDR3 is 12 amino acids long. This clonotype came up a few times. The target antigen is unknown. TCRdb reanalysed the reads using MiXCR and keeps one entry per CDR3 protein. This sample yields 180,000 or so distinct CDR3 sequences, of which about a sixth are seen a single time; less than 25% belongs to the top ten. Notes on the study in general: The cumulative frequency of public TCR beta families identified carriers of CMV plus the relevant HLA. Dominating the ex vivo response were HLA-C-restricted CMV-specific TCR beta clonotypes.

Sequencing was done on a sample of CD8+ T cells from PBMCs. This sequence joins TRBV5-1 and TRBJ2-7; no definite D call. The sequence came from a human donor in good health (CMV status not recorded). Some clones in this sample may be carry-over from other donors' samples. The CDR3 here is CASSFPAHEQYF. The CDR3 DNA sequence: TGCGCCAGCAGCTTCCCCGCCCACGAGCAGTACTTC.